This passage covers 15 T cell receptor beta chains from one sample sequenced in a study of cytomegalovirus exposure and HLA in healthy donors. PCR was performed using 60 Vbeta and 13 Jbeta primers. The data were produced by immunoSEQ multiplex PCR, yet TCRdb's version contains in-frame clones alone and is incomplete. The table counts about 140,000 clones; 2.2% lies in the top ten. Sequences were obtained from PBMCs. These receptors all come from a woman under 30 in good health and CMV-seronegative.

V is TRBV5-6 and J is TRBJ1-2; D gene unclear. Trimming removed 4 bases at V and 4 bases at J, with 8 bases between. Germline V gene data show CDR1 as SGHDT and CDR2 as YYEEEE. The CDR3 is 12 amino acids. The CDR3 DNA sequence: TGTGCCAGCAGCGCGGGTACCTATGGCTACACCTTC. Translating it yields CASSAGTYGYTF.

The J gene is TRBJ1-1, the V gene TRBV4-1; 8 bases map to TRBD1. Unmatched junction bases numbered 4, after V lost 1 base and J lost 3 bases. CDR1 and CDR2 from the germline V gene are MGHRA and YSYEKL. This CDR3 spans 15 amino acids. CDR3 bases: TGCGCCAGCAGCCAAGTGGGGACAGGCCACACTGAAGCTTTCTTT. Translated, it gives CASSQVGTGHTEAFF.

The rearrangement links TRBV27 to TRBJ1-1; D not resolved. Trimming took 5 bases from V and 1 from J, leaving 17 bases between them. There are 16 residues in the CDR3. Germline CDR1 reads MNHEY; CDR2 reads SMNVEV (reference sequence). This chain's CDR3 is CASSPAYSKSNTEAFF. CDR3 nucleotides: TGTGCCAGCAGTCCGGCTTACAGTAAGTCGAACACTGAAGCTTTCTTT.

The CDR3, as DNA: TGTGCCAGCAGCTTTAAGCGTCAAAGCACAGATACGCAGTATTTT. Protein product: CASSFKRQSTDTQYF. The chain joins TRBV7-9 to TRBJ2-3, with no clear D. V lost 3 bases and J 0 bases, leaving 10 bases between the germline ends. Germline CDR1 and CDR2: SEHNR and FQNEAQ (reference sequence). The CDR3 length is 15 residues.

The rearrangement joins TRBV5-1 to TRBJ1-5; a weak D match, TRBD1 (5 bases). The V end was cut by 0 bases, the J end by 0 bases, with 7 bases between. Germline CDR1 reads SGHRS; CDR2 reads YFSETQ. CDR3 length equals 15 residues. CDR3 residues: CASSLAGVSNQPQHF. CDR3 DNA sequence: TGCGCCAGCAGCTTGGCGGGGGTTAGCAATCAGCCCCAGCATTTT.

This sequence joins TRBV12-5 and TRBJ1-1, with a tentative D call TRBD1 (5 bases). Trimming stripped 4 bases from V and 5 bases from J, with 14 bases between. The germline CDR1 and CDR2 sequences are LGHNT and FRNRAP. The CDR3 is 14 residues long. DNA for the CDR3: TGTGCTAGTGGTTCCCCACCGGGGGTAACTGAAGCTTTCTTT. Its protein is CASGSPPGVTEAFF. Based on the CDR3 plus reference TRBV12-5 and TRBJ1-1, the full variable domain is DARVTQTPRHKVTEMGQEVTMRCQPILGHNTVFWYRQTMMQGLELLAYFRNRAPLDDSGMPKDRFSAEMPDATLATLKIQPSEPRDSAVYFCASGSPPGVTEAFFGQGTRLTVV.

The chain employs TRBV29-1 and TRBJ2-1; D gene unclear. V was pared by 0 bases and J by 15 bases, with 15 bases between. Germline loops: CDR1 SQVTM, CDR2 ANQGSEA. CDR3 size: 12 residues. The CDR3 sequence: CSVEDRRLNLFF. Here the CDR3 DNA reads TGCAGCGTTGAAGATCGCAGGTTGAATCTGTTCTTC.

The chain carries TRBV11-3 and TRBJ1-1; no clear D gene. With 1 base removed from V and 0 bases from J, the gap between germline ends came to 9 bases. Germline loops: CDR1 SGHNT, CDR2 YENEEA. CDR3 length: 15 amino acids. The CDR3 bases are TGTGCCAGCAGCTTAGTTGGCAGGATGAACACTGAAGCTTTCTTT. Protein: CASSLVGRMNTEAFF.

The rearrangement links TRBV19 to TRBJ2-1, with D unresolved. CDR1 is LNHDA, CDR2 SQIVND, per germline (reference sequence). The CDR3 is 14 amino acids. The V end lost 0 bases, the J end lost 2 bases, and 5 bases lay between the germline ends. CDR3 in amino acids: CASSIDGAYNEQFF. In DNA, the CDR3 is TGTGCCAGTAGTATAGACGGTGCCTACAATGAGCAGTTCTTC. Full variable domain (rest looked up from reference TRBV19 and TRBJ2-1): DGGITQSPKYLFRKEGQNVTLSCEQNLNHDAMYWYRQDPGQGLRLIYYSQIVNDFQKGDIAEGYSVSREKKESFPLTVTSAQKNPTAFYLCASSIDGAYNEQFFGPGTRLTVL.

V usage is TRBV27 and J usage is TRBJ1-2; D is unresolved. Trimming shortened V by 2 bases and J by 4 bases, and 8 bases separated the two germline ends. This CDR3 comprises 13 residues. CDR1 MNHEY and CDR2 SMNVEV come from the germline V gene (reference sequence). CDR3 protein: CASSLELSYGYTF. The CDR3 region has the DNA TGTGCCAGCAGTTTAGAGCTAAGCTATGGCTACACCTTC.

V and J are TRBV5-7 and TRBJ2-1, with D tentatively TRBD2 (5 bases). TRBV5-7 is noted as an ORF with a role that remains uncertain. The V end lost 4 bases, the J end lost 5 bases, and 19 bases lay between the germline ends. The length of the CDR3 is 16 residues. CDR3 DNA: TGTGCCAGCAGCAGGATTAGCGACGCGCTTAACAATGAGCAGTTCTTC. Translated: CASSRISDALNNEQFF.

DNA of the CDR3: TGTGCCAGCAGACCGGGACTAGTTTCGGATGAGCAGTTCTTC. Translation: CASRPGLVSDEQFF. The genes are TRBV6-1 and TRBJ2-1; 8 bases match TRBD2. The CDR3 has 14 residues. Germline lookup yields CDR1 MNHNS and CDR2 SASEGT. V trimming: 6 bases; J trimming: 8 bases; junction bases outside the gene matches: 9.

This rearrangement joins TRBV4-2 to TRBJ2-3, with no clear D. There are 12 residues in the CDR3. The germline V and J ends were trimmed by 1 base and 3 bases, with 2 bases remaining between them. The germline V gene encodes CDR1 LGHNA and CDR2 YNFKEQ. The CDR3 region is CASSQATDTQYF. The CDR3 DNA reads as TGTGCCAGCAGCCAAGCAACAGATACGCAGTATTTT.

The V gene is TRBV5-1, the J gene TRBJ1-1, with D uncertain. Germline V lookup: CDR1 SGHRS, CDR2 YFSETQ. This CDR3 contains 15 residues. The V end was cut by 4 bases, the J end by 0 bases, with 13 bases between. The chain's CDR3 is CASSASETMNTEAFF. The CDR3 nucleotides read TGCGCCAGCAGCGCCTCGGAGACGATGAACACTGAAGCTTTCTTT.

The chain has TRBV14 and TRBJ1-1; 7 positions match TRBD1. The CDR3 is made up of 14 amino acids. The germline V gene encodes CDR1 SGHDN and CDR2 FVKESK. V dropped 4 bases and J dropped 1; count of bases not matched to a gene: 3. CDR3 sequence: CASSPHRGNTEAFF. CDR3 nucleotide sequence: TGTGCCAGCAGCCCCCACAGGGGGAACACTGAAGCTTTCTTT.